The following is a T cell receptor beta chain sequence with its context. Antigen: not known. The data stem from a study of cytomegalovirus exposure and HLA in healthy donors. The PCR had 60 Vbeta and 13 Jbeta primers. Produced via immunoSEQ multiplex PCR; TCRdb's table is partial and in-frame only. The sample consists of about 170,000 clones, around 79% of them appearing once. Study findings and constraints: Analysis performed later showed TCR beta chains linked to HLA being more clonally expanded than equally common others. For presence/absence analyses, sequencing depth was assumed to be roughly uniform across donors.

The CDR3 consists of 15 residues. V was pared by 2 bases and J by 4 bases, with 5 bases of the junction left unmatched. Per the germline V gene, CDR1 is LGHNA and CDR2 is YSLEER. The chain combines TRBV4-3 with TRBJ1-2, with 9 bases that match TRBD1. The sequence was collected from a woman in her forties or fifties in good health and CMV-seropositive. The sample was PBMCs. The CDR3 loop is CASSQRDREGYGYTF. For the CDR3, the DNA is TGCGCCAGCAGCCAACGGGACAGGGAGGGCTATGGCTACACCTTC.